This entry concerns a single T cell receptor (beta chain). The data were obtained in a study of patients and donors after allogeneic stem cell transplantation. TCRdb re-called the RT-PCR reads with MiXCR, one entry per CDR3 protein. This sample carries over 150,000 distinct CDR3 sequences, about 32% of them seen once, and the ten largest clones take approximately 3.5%. The TCR comes from a human donor who was either an allogeneic HSCT recipient or a stem cell or donor lymphocyte infusion donor (not recorded which). It is not recorded whose cells these are; they may come from a transplant donor. Sequencing input: blood, either unsorted or a sorted T cell fraction (not recorded which).

CDR3 residues: CATSDVTSPYEQYF. CDR3 sequence (DNA): TGTGCCACCAGTGATGTGACTAGCCCCTACGAGCAGTACTTC. The chain employs TRBV24-1 and TRBJ2-7; the match to TRBD2 covers 7 bases. V lost 3 bases to trimming and J lost 2 bases; unmatched junction nucleotides: 3. Germline V CDR1 and CDR2: KGHDR, SFDVKD. This CDR3 is 14 amino acids long.